These T cell receptor beta chains were read from a single sample in a study of blood T cell repertoires in COVID-19. This table comes from immunoSEQ multiplex PCR, and its TCRdb copy is limited to in-frame clones, with some not included. Of about 430,000 clones in the sample, approximately 92% are singletons; the top ten hold around 1.1%. The source material was PBMCs or T cells enriched from blood (not recorded which). The receptors shown here come from a man aged 30 to 45 who had recovered from COVID-19. The CDR3 runs from the conserved cysteine through the conserved F or W. Fields, in order: clone size, J gene, V gene, CDR3 protein. A row's size may be missing; if present it is once, few, many or a size class.

size: few
J: TRBJ1-1
V: TRBV16
CDR3: CASSQFLGSEAFF

size: .
J: TRBJ2-2
V: TRBV4-1
CDR3: CASSQAVVREGAGELFF

size: .
J: TRBJ2-7
V: TRBV10-3
CDR3: CAINPTGGGNEQYF

size: .
J: TRBJ2-7
V: TRBV7-9
CDR3: CASSWGQGGGYYEQYF

size: .
J: TRBJ1-3
V: TRBV2
CDR3: CASRDRAFKFDF

size: .
J: TRBJ2-1
V: TRBV10-1
CDR3: CASSAGTSGSYNEQFF

size: .
J: TRBJ1-1
V: TRBV3-1/TRBV3-2
CDR3: CASSHREAAFF

size: .
J: TRBJ1-5
V: TRBV5-1
CDR3: CASSPSGEYLQPQHF

size: .
J: TRBJ1-1
V: TRBV7-2
CDR3: CASSLAGGRGAFF

size: few
J: TRBJ2-5
V: TRBV19
CDR3: CASRETGIGETQYF

size: .
J: TRBJ1-3
V: TRBV28
CDR3: CASSSPGGGSGNTIYF

size: .
J: TRBJ1-1
V: TRBV25-1
CDR3: CASLQGANTEAFF

size: .
J: TRBJ1-5
V: TRBV28
CDR3: CASSLPDISNQPQHF

size: few
J: TRBJ1-2
V: TRBV12-3/TRBV12-4
CDR3: CASSLQFYGYTF

size: .
J: TRBJ2-5
V: TRBV5-1
CDR3: CASSLPGASSQETQYF

size: .
J: TRBJ2-2
V: TRBV19
CDR3: CASRSMFRNTGELFF

size: .
J: TRBJ1-3
V: TRBV5-8
CDR3: CASSRTGAGNTIYF

size: .
J: TRBJ1-2
V: TRBV7-9
CDR3: CASSLAASSNYGYTF

size: .
J: TRBJ2-2
V: TRBV7-2
CDR3: CASSALAGDTGELFF

size: .
J: TRBJ1-2
V: TRBV28
CDR3: CASRLPVGQGNNGYTF

size: .
J: TRBJ2-1
V: TRBV10-1
CDR3: CASSKGQGVYNEQFF

size: .
J: TRBJ2-5
V: TRBV1
CDR3: CTSSVPGLAGVKETQYF

size: once
J: TRBJ1-1
V: TRBV18
CDR3: CASSPEQGTEAFF

size: .
J: TRBJ2-5
V: TRBV6-2/TRBV6-3
CDR3: CASSQPGLAGDKETQYF

size: once
J: TRBJ2-1
V: TRBV7-2
CDR3: CASSPSASSYNEQFF

size: .
J: TRBJ2-3
V: TRBV30
CDR3: CAWSSSTDTQYF

size: .
J: TRBJ1-5
V: TRBV7-9
CDR3: CASSLGRQGLEPQHF

size: .
J: TRBJ1-3
V: TRBV14
CDR3: CASSPLGNTIYF

size: .
J: TRBJ1-2
V: TRBV27
CDR3: CASSLSGGGGYGYTF

size: .
J: TRBJ1-1
V: TRBV2
CDR3: CASSVIGTQNTEAFF

size: .
J: TRBJ1-3
V: TRBV25-1
CDR3: CASSSGNTIYF

size: .
J: TRBJ1-1
V: TRBV28
CDR3: CASTKQMNTEAFF

size: .
J: TRBJ2-1
V: TRBV18
CDR3: CASSPDPGGRIYNEQFF

size: .
J: TRBJ2-5
V: TRBV2
CDR3: CASSEGPTGTQYF

size: few
J: TRBJ2-3
V: TRBV29-1
CDR3: CSVEVAGKDGTQYF

size: .
J: TRBJ2-4
V: TRBV28
CDR3: CASSLNRERVKNIQYF

size: .
J: TRBJ2-1
V: TRBV29-1
CDR3: CSVEVLNEQFF

size: .
J: TRBJ1-5
V: TRBV30
CDR3: CAWTPGGAQPQHF

size: .
J: TRBJ1-4
V: TRBV30
CDR3: CAWSVVGAGKTEKLFF

size: .
J: TRBJ2-3
V: TRBV27
CDR3: CASSYRRATDTQYF

size: once
J: TRBJ2-7
V: TRBV29-1
CDR3: CSVDQDGGYEQYF